What follows are 9 T cell receptor beta chains derived from one specimen sequenced in a study of cytomegalovirus exposure and HLA in healthy donors. Amplification used 60 Vbeta primers and 13 Jbeta primers. Some clones are missing from TCRdb's copy, which holds only in-frame ones; the method was immunoSEQ multiplex PCR. The table records around 160,000 clones, around 80% of them present only once. Sequencing was done on a sample of PBMCs. These TCRs come from a man aged 40-50 years in good health and CMV-seropositive.

The gene calls are TRBV5-4 and TRBJ2-3; no clear D gene. CDR1 SGHNT and CDR2 YYREEE come from the germline V gene (reference sequence). V lost 3 bases and J lost 2, with 13 bases in between. The CDR3 sequence is 15 residues long. The CDR3 DNA reads as TGTGCCAGCAGCTCAAGGAGACTTTCCACAGATACGCAGTATTTT. It translates to CASSSRRLSTDTQYF.

The rearrangement joins TRBV7-8 to TRBJ2-1; 8 nucleotides match TRBD2. Looked up from germline, CDR1 is SGHVS and CDR2 is FQNEAQ. The CDR3 length is 15 residues. V dropped 3 bases and J dropped 4; count of bases not matched to a gene: 5. DNA for the CDR3: TGTGCCAGCAGCTTCAGACTAGCGCTATACAATGAGCAGTTCTTC. Its protein is CASSFRLALYNEQFF.

The chain links TRBV6-1 to TRBJ1-5; a possible D gene is TRBD1 (6 bases). Germline CDR1 is MNHNS and CDR2 is SASEGT. The CDR3 consists of 15 residues. Trimming shortened V by 5 bases and J by 2 bases, and 13 bases separated the two germline ends. CDR3 DNA sequence: TGTGCCAGCAGTCTCAACAGGGATGGCAATCAGCCCCAGCATTTT. Its translation: CASSLNRDGNQPQHF.

This chain's CDR3 is CASGGAGDYEQYF. CDR3 in DNA: TGTGCCAGCGGGGGGGCGGGAGACTACGAGCAGTACTTC. The gene calls are TRBV2 and TRBJ2-7; perhaps TRBD2 as D (7 bases). Per the germline V gene, CDR1 is SNHLY and CDR2 is FYNNEI. The CDR3 totals 13 residues. Trimming stripped 8 bases from V and 3 bases from J, with 14 bases between. Combining the CDR3 with reference TRBV2 and TRBJ2-7 gives the whole variable domain EPEVTQTPSHQVTQMGQEVILRCVPISNHLYFYWYRQILGQKVEFLVSFYNNEISEKSEIFDDQFSVERPDGSNFTLKIRSTKLEDSAMYFCASGGAGDYEQYFGPGTRLTVT.

The CDR3 loop is CSVNPEGTGLTPNEQFF. The CDR3, as DNA: TGCAGCGTTAATCCGGAGGGGACAGGCCTAACCCCCAATGAGCAGTTCTTC. V and J are TRBV29-1 and TRBJ2-1; 8 bases match TRBD1. V lost 5 bases to trimming and J lost 6 bases; unmatched junction nucleotides: 18. This CDR3 is built from 17 residues. Germline CDR1 SQVTM, CDR2 ANQGSEA.

This chain joins TRBV6-4 and TRBJ2-5; TRBD2 matches 12 bases. The trim removed 6 bases at V and 4 bases at J, leaving 6 bases unmatched. Germline CDR1 MRHNA, CDR2 SNTAGT. This CDR3 is built from 15 residues. Here the CDR3 reads CASSRPGLAGETQYF. The CDR3 DNA follows: TGTGCCAGCAGCCGTCCGGGACTAGCGGGAGAGACCCAGTACTTC.

This chain connects TRBV7-9 to TRBJ2-3; 7 bases line up with TRBD1. This CDR3 comprises 15 residues. The trim removed 5 bases at V and 4 bases at J, leaving 9 bases unmatched. The germline gives CDR1 SEHNR, CDR2 FQNEAQ (reference sequence). The DNA for the CDR3 is TGTGCCAGCAGCCCGACAGGGAACCGCGCAGATACGCAGTATTTT. As protein: CASSPTGNRADTQYF.

The rearrangement links TRBV13 to TRBJ2-1; 8 nucleotides line up with TRBD1. CDR1 is PRHDT, CDR2 FYEKMQ, per germline (reference sequence). V gave up 7 bases and J gave up 7 bases; unmatched junction bases: 9. The CDR3 has 14 residues. This CDR3 is CASTGTGRMNEQFF. CDR3 nucleotides: TGTGCCAGCACCGGGACAGGCAGGATGAATGAGCAGTTCTTC.

V gene TRBV25-1 combines with J gene TRBJ1-4; no clear D gene. V lost 3 bases and J lost 7, with 15 bases in between. This CDR3 region has 15 residues. From germline, CDR1 is MGHDK and CDR2 SYGVNS. The CDR3 region has the DNA TGTGCCAGCAGTGACACGGAAGTGAGGCGTGAAAAACTGTTTTTT. Translating gives CASSDTEVRREKLFF.